What follows is one T cell receptor (beta chain) and its context. Its specific antigen is unknown. There are no base qualities to consult, and no much larger clone falls within one base. CDR1 and CDR2, per the germline V gene (reference sequence), are GTSNPN and SVGIG. Including cysteine and phenylalanine, the CDR3 has 12 amino acids. Only the CDR3 DNA stays, 36 bases, in frame from base 1. V loses 1 base, J loses 5 bases, and the germline ends lie 8 bases apart. The data originate from a study of control samples from healthy donors and cancer patients (dated by TCRdb to the early 2020s). Library preparation used the immunoSEQ multiplex PCR assay. What TCRdb holds here is the immuneACCESS table cut down to in-frame rearrangements. Part of the clones is not present; checked against another copy, under half of the missing clones reflect an unresolved V gene, and the others are unexplained. This sample has about 57,000 clones in its table, and around 90% of those were observed once. Roughly 0.9% of the sample belongs to the ten largest clones.

The clonotype originates from a man aged 25 to 40 with colorectal cancer. This sequence uses TRBV30 and TRBJ2-5, with an unclear D gene assignment. Source material: PBMCs. This receptor carries the CDR3 CAWSAPWETQYF. At the DNA level, the sequence is TGTGCCTGGAGTGCGCCTTGGGAGACCCAGTACTTC.